This is a list of T cell receptor beta chains from one sample in a study of T-cell memory formation after mild COVID-19. TCRdb passed the 5' RACE reads through MiXCR, listing each CDR3 protein once. The sample lists approximately 350,000 distinct CDR3 sequences; approximately 14% were seen once. Source material: PBMCs or a T cell subset sorted from them (not recorded which). Receptors originate from a man aged 18 to 29 who had mild COVID-19 (a few samples of this study predate the infection). Cell type and time point are not known. The CDR3 runs from the conserved cysteine through the conserved F or W. D genes are given only for firm matches. Clone sizes are given selectively: once, few, many, or a class where the clone is expanded.

cdr3_aa cdr3_nt d_call j_call clone_size v_call
CAISERDRYSPLHF TGTGCCATCAGTGAGAGGGACCGATATTCACCCCTCCACTTT . TRBJ1-6 few TRBV10-3
CASSHYSDTQYF TGTGCCAGCAGTCATTACTCGGATACGCAGTATTTT . TRBJ2-3 few TRBV7-9
CASSKSPGKFYEQYF TGCGCCAGCAGCAAAAGTCCCGGTAAATTCTACGAGCAGTACTTC . TRBJ2-7 many TRBV4-3
CASRGQGGEQFF TGTGCCAGCAGGGGCCAGGGAGGTGAGCAGTTCTTC . TRBJ2-1 few TRBV12-3/TRBV12-4
CSARVETQYF TGCAGTGCTAGAGTGGAGACCCAGTACTTC . TRBJ2-5 . TRBV20-1
CASSWRAASQETQYF TGTGCCAGCAGCTGGAGGGCGGCAAGCCAAGAGACCCAGTACTTC . TRBJ2-5 . TRBV7-2
CASSPTAEETQYF TGTGCCAGCAGTCCCACCGCGGAAGAGACCCAGTACTTC . TRBJ2-5 few TRBV28
CASSYSVVNSFTEAFF TGTGCCAGCAGTTACTCAGTGGTCAACTCGTTCACTGAAGCTTTCTTT . TRBJ1-1 few TRBV6-2/TRBV6-3
CASSPRTASGEKLFF TGTGCCAGCAGCCCCAGGACCGCTTCGGGTGAAAAACTGTTTTTT . TRBJ1-4 . TRBV7-6
CASSSARNTEAFF TGTGCCAGCAGCTCCGCACGGAACACTGAAGCTTTCTTT . TRBJ1-1 few TRBV7-9
CARDPTNEKLFF TGTGCAAGAGATCCAACTAATGAAAAACTGTTTTTT . TRBJ1-4 . TRBV12-2
CSALRQGETQYF TGCAGTGCATTAAGACAGGGGGAGACCCAGTACTTC TRBD1 TRBJ2-5 . TRBV20-1
CASSLDSKNSPLHF TGTGCCAGCAGCTTAGACTCAAAAAATTCACCCCTCCACTTT . TRBJ1-6 few TRBV7-9
CASSRIRARGNTEAFF TGTGCCAGCAGTCGAATCAGGGCCCGAGGGAACACTGAAGCTTTCTTT . TRBJ1-1 . TRBV12-3/TRBV12-4
CASSPEGFRSPLHF TGCGCCAGCAGCCCCGAGGGGTTTCGCTCACCCCTCCACTTT . TRBJ1-6 many TRBV5-1
CASSYERTNEQFF TGCGCCAGCAGCTACGAAAGGACCAATGAGCAGTTCTTC . TRBJ2-1 many TRBV5-1
CASRPADRGYGYTF TGTGCCAGTAGACCCGCGGACAGGGGTTATGGCTACACCTTC TRBD1 TRBJ1-2 . TRBV19